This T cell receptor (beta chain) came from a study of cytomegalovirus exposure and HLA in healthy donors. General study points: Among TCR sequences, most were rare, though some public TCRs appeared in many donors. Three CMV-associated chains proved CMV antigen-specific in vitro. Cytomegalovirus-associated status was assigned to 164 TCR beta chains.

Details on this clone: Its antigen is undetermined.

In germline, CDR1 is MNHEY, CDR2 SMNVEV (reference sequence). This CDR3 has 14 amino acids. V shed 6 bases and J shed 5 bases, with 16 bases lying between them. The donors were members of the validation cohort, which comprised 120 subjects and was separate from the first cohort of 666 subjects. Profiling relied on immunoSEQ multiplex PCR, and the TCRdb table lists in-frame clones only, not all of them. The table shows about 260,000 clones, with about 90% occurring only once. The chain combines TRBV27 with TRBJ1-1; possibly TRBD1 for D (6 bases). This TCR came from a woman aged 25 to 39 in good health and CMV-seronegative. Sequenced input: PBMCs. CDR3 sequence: CASSPQGLRTEAFF. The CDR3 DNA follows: TGTGCCAGCAGCCCACAGGGTTTGCGAACTGAAGCTTTCTTT.